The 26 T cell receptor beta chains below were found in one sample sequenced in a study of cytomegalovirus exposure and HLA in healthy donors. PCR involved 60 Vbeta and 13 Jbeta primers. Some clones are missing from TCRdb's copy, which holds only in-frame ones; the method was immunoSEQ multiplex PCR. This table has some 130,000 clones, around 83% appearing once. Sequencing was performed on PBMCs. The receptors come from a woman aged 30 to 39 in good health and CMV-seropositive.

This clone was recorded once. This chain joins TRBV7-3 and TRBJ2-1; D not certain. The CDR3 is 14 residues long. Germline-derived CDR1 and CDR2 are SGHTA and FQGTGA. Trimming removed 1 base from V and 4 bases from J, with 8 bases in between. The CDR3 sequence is CASSLNPEYNEQFF. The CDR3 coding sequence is TGTGCCAGCAGCTTAAATCCCGAGTACAATGAGCAGTTCTTC. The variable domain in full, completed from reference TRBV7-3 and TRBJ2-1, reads GAGVSQTPSNKVTEKGKYVELRCDPISGHTALYWYRQSLGQGPEFLIYFQGTGAADDSGLPNDRFFAVRPEGSVSTLKIQRTERGDSAVYLCASSLNPEYNEQFFGPGTRLTVL.

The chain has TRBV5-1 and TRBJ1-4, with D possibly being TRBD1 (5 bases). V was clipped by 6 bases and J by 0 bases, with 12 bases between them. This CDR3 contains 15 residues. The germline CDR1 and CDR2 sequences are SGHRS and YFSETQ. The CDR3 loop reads CASKALGATNEKLFF. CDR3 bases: TGCGCCAGCAAGGCCCTAGGGGCAACTAATGAAAAACTGTTTTTT. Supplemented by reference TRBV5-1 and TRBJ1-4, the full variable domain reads KAGVTQTPRYLIKTRGQQVTLSCSPISGHRSVSWYQQTPGQGLQFLFEYFSETQRNKGNFPGRFSGRQFSNSRSEMNVSTLELGDSALYLCASKALGATNEKLFFGSGTQLSVL.

CDR3 protein: CASSPGGAINGYTF. The CDR3 DNA follows: TGTGCCAGCAGTCCCGGGGGGGCAATTAATGGCTACACCTTC. The chain links TRBV27 to TRBJ1-2, with a weak D call TRBD1 (6 bases). Germline assignment: CDR1 MNHEY and CDR2 SMNVEV (reference sequence). This CDR3 is 14 amino acids long. Trimming took off 5 bases at V and 6 bases at J, with 16 bases between the two ends.

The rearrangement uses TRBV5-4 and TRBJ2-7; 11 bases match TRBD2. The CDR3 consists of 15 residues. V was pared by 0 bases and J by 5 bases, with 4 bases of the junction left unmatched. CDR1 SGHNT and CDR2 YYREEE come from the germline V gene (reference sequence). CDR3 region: CASSLVAGGIDEQYF. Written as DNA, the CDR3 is TGTGCCAGCAGCTTGGTAGCGGGGGGGATCGACGAGCAGTACTTC.

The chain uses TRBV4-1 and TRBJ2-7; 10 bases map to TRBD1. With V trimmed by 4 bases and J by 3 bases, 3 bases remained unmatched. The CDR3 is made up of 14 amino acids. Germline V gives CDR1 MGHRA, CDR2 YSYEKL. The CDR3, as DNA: TGCGCCAGCAGCCTTGGACAGGGGGGCTACGAGCAGTACTTC. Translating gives CASSLGQGGYEQYF.

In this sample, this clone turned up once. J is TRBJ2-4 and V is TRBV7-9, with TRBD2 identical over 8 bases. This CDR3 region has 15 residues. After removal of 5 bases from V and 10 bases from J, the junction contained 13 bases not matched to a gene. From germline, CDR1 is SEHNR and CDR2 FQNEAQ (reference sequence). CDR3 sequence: CASSPVSSGGIIQYF. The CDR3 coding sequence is TGTGCCAGCAGCCCGGTCTCCAGCGGGGGTATTATTCAGTACTTC.

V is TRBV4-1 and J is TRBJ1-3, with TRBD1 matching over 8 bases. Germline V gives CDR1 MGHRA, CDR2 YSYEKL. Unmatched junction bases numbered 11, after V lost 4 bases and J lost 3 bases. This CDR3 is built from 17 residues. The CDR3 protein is CASSRSPTGGFGNTIYF. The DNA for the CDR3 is TGCGCCAGCAGCCGATCACCTACAGGGGGATTTGGAAACACCATATATTTT.

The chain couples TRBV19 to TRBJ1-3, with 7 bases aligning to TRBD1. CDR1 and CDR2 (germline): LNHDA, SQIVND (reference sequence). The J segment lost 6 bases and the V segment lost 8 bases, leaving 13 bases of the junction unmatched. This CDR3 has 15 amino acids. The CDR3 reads CASVRTGRSENTIYF. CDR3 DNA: TGTGCCAGTGTGCGGACAGGTCGATCGGAAAACACCATATATTTT.

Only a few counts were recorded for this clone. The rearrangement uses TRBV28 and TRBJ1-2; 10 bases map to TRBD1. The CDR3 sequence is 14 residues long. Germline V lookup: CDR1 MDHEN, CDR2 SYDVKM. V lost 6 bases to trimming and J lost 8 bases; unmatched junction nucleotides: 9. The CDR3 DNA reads TGTGCCAGCAGCCTGACAGGGGGCGCGGGCGGCTACACCTTC. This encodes CASSLTGGAGGYTF.

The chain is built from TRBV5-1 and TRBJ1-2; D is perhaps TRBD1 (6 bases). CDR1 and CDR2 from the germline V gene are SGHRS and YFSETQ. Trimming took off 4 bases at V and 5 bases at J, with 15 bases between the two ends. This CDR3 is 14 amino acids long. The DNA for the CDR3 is TGCGCCAGCAGCGCAGACGGGACAAAGTATGGCTACACCTTC. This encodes CASSADGTKYGYTF.

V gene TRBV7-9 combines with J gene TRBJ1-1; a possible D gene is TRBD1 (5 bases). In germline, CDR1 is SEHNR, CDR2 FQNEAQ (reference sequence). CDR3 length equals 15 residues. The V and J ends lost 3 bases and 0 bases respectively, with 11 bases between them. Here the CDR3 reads CASSLAGSMNTEAFF. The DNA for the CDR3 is TGTGCCAGCAGCTTGGCAGGGTCGATGAACACTGAAGCTTTCTTT.

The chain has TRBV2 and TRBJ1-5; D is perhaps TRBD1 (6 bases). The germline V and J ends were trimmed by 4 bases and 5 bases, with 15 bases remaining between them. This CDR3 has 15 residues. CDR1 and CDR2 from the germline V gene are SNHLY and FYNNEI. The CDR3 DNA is TGTGCCAGCAGTGCACAGGGAGCTAATGATCAGCCCCAGCATTTT. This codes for CASSAQGANDQPQHF. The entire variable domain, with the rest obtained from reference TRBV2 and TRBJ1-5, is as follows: EPEVTQTPSHQVTQMGQEVILRCVPISNHLYFYWYRQILGQKVEFLVSFYNNEISEKSEIFDDQFSVERPDGSNFTLKIRSTKLEDSAMYFCASSAQGANDQPQHFGDGTRLSIL.

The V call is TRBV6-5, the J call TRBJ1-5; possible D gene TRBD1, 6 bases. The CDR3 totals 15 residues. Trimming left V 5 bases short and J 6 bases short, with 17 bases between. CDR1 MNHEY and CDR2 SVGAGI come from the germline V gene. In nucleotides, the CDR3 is TGTGCCAGCAGTAGCGGGACAACTCGGGGTCAGCCCCAGCATTTT. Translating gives CASSSGTTRGQPQHF.

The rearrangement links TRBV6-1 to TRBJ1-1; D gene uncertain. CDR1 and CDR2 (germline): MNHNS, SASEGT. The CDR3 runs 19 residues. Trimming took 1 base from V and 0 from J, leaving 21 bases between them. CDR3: CASSEEEVVRGGLNTEAFF. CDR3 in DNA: TGTGCCAGCAGTGAAGAGGAGGTCGTCAGAGGAGGGCTGAACACTGAAGCTTTCTTT.

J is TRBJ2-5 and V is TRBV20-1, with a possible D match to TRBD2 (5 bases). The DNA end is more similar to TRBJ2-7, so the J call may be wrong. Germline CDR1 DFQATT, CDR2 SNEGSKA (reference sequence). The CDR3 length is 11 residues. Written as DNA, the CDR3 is TGCAGTGGGGAGAACTCCTACGAGCAGTACTTC. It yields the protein CSGENSYEQYF.

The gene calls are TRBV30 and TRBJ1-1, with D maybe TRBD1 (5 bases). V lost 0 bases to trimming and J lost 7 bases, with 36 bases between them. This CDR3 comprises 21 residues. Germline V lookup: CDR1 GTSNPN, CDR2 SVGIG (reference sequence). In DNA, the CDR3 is TGTGCCTGGAGTGTACCTTATGGGGGGGGAACACCTCCGGCCTCCGCATTTGAAGCTTTCTTT. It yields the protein CAWSVPYGGGTPPASAFEAFF.

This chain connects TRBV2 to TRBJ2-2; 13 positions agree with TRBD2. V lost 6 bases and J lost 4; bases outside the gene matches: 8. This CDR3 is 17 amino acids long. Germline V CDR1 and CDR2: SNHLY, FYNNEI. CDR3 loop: CASSYGLAGEITGELFF. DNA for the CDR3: TGTGCCAGCAGCTATGGACTAGCGGGGGAGATCACCGGGGAGCTGTTTTTT.

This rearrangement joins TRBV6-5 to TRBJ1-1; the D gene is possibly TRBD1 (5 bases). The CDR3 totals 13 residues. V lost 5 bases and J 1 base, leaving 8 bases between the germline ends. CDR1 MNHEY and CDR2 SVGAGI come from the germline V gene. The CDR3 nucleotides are TGTGCCAGCAGTCGCGGGACGAACACTGAAGCTTTCTTT. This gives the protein CASSRGTNTEAFF.

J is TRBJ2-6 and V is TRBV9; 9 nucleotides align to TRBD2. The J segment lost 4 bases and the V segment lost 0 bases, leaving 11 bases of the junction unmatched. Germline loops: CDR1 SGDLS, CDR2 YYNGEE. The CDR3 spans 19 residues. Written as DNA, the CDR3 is TGTGCCAGCAGCGTAGGAGGTAGCGGGAGACCCGCCGGGGCCAACGTCCTGACTTTC. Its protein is CASSVGGSGRPAGANVLTF.

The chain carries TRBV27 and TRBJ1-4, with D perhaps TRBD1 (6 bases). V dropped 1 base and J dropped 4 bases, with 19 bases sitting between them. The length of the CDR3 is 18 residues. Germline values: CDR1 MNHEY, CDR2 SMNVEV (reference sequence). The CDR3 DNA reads TGTGCCAGCAGTTTATTTAGTGTGCCCCAGGGGATTAATGAAAAACTGTTTTTT. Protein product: CASSLFSVPQGINEKLFF.

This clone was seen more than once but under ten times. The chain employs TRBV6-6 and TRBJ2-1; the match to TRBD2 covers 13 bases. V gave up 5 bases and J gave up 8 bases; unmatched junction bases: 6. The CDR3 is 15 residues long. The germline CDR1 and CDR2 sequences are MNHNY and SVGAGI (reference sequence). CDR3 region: CASSVLAGGRDEQFF. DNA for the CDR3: TGTGCCAGCAGTGTACTAGCGGGGGGGCGAGATGAGCAGTTCTTC.

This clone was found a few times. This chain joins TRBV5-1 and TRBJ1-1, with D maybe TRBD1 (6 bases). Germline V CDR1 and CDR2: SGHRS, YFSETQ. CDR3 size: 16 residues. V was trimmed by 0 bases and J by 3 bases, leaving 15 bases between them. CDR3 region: CASSLGTDPRDTEAFF. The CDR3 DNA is TGCGCCAGCAGCTTGGGGACAGACCCAAGGGACACTGAAGCTTTCTTT.

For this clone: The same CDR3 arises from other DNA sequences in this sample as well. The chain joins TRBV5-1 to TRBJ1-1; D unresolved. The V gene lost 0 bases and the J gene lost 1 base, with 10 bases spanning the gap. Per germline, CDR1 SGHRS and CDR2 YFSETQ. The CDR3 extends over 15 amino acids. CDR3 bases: TGCGCCAGCAGCTTGGGACAAGGTGGGAACACTGAAGCTTTCTTT. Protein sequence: CASSLGQGGNTEAFF.

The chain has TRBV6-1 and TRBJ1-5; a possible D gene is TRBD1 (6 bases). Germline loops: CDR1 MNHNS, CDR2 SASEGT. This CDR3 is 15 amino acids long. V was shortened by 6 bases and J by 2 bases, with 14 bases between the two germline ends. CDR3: CASRREGDGNQPQHF. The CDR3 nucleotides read TGTGCCAGCAGGAGGGAGGGGGACGGCAATCAGCCCCAGCATTTT.

The CDR3: CASSLRRSGTGSYEQYF. DNA for the CDR3: TGTGCCAGCAGCTTAAGACGGTCCGGGACAGGCTCCTACGAGCAGTACTTC. The chain carries TRBV7-9 and TRBJ2-7, with 8 bases fitting TRBD1. The CDR3 consists of 17 residues. CDR1 and CDR2 (germline): SEHNR, FQNEAQ (reference sequence). The V and J ends lost 2 bases and 0 bases, in that order; junction bases with no gene match: 9.

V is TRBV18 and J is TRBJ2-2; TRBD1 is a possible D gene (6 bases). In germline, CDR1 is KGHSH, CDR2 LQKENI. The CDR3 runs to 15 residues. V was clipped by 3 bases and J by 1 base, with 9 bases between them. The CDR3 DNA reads TGTGCCAGCTCACCCGGGACACAGAACACCGGGGAGCTGTTTTTT. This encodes CASSPGTQNTGELFF.